These 29 T cell receptor beta chains originate from one sample sequenced in a study of PD-1 blockade in classical Hodgkin lymphoma (dated by TCRdb to 2018 to 2021). The time point tag for this specimen amounts to: cycle 1 day 1 (C1D1), immediately before nivolumab initiation. Every trial patient had relapsed after autologous stem cell transplantation, and cohorts A, B and C differed in prior brentuximab vedotin exposure. Magnetic negative selection with a Miltenyi CD4+ T cell isolation kit was used to purify CD4+ T cells from thawed PBMCs. Library prep was done by the immunoSEQ multiplex PCR assay. In TCRdb, the immuneACCESS table is reduced to in-frame sequences with V and J assigned. These tables do not hold every clone; where another copy was compared, an unresolved V gene accounts for under half, and the others remain unexplained. This sample comprises fewer than 15,000 clones, about nine tenths of them detected only once. The top ten clones comprise 0.5% of the sample.

Sequenced here: CD4+ T cells from blood, sampled at baseline. Receptor source: a human donor with classical Hodgkin lymphoma.

The chain links TRBV27 to TRBJ2-6; no definite D call. V was clipped by 2 bases and J by 0 bases, with 2 bases between them. This CDR3 region has 14 residues. Germline CDR1 reads MNHEY; CDR2 reads SMNVEV (reference sequence). CDR3 in amino acids: CASSLASGANVLTF. The CDR3 bases are TGTGCCAGCAGTTTAGCCTCTGGGGCCAACGTCCTGACTTTC.

This sequence joins TRBV28 and TRBJ2-7; D gene unclear. With 2 bases removed from V and 4 bases from J, the gap between germline ends came to 9 bases. CDR3 length equals 13 residues. CDR1 MDHEN and CDR2 SYDVKM come from the germline V gene. CDR3 nucleotide sequence: TGTGCCAGCAGTTTAGGCCTACGTTACGAGCAGTACTTC. This translates into CASSLGLRYEQYF. Variable domain in full (rest from reference TRBV28 and TRBJ2-7): DVKVTQSSRYLVKRTGEKVFLECVQDMDHENMFWYRQDPGLGLRLIYFSYDVKMKEKGDIPEGYSVSREKKERFSLILESASTNQTSMYLCASSLGLRYEQYFGPGTRLTVT.

The chain uses TRBV10-1 and TRBJ2-2, with D unclear. Trimming left V 2 bases short and J 3 bases short, with 7 bases between. Germline CDR1 is WNHNN and CDR2 is SYGVQD (reference sequence). This CDR3 spans 14 amino acids. The CDR3 region has the DNA TGCGCCAGCAGTGAGGACTCTTACACCGGGGAGCTGTTTTTT. Translation: CASSEDSYTGELFF.

V and J are TRBV5-4 and TRBJ1-6; perhaps TRBD1 as D (6 bases). The V and J ends lost 4 bases and 8 bases respectively, with 16 bases between them. The CDR3 is made up of 15 amino acids. The germline gives CDR1 SGHNT, CDR2 YYREEE (reference sequence). CDR3 protein: CASSRQQGLDSPLHF. CDR3 sequence (DNA): TGTGCCAGCAGCCGACAACAGGGTTTGGATTCACCCCTCCACTTT.

The chain has TRBV27 and TRBJ2-7; the match to TRBD2 covers 10 bases. Germline V gives CDR1 MNHEY, CDR2 SMNVEV (reference sequence). V lost 0 bases and J lost 2; bases outside the gene matches: 4. CDR3 length equals 16 residues. CDR3 region: CASSLSRLAGAYEQYF. The CDR3, as DNA: TGTGCCAGCAGTTTATCGCGGCTAGCGGGGGCCTACGAGCAGTACTTC.

For this clone: At one boundary the junction diverges from the germline segment, which might be a read error. The chain employs TRBV7-7 and TRBJ2-2; D is possibly TRBD1 or TRBD2 (5 bases each). The germline gives CDR1 SSHAT, CDR2 FNYEAQ (reference sequence). CDR3 size: 15 residues. CDR3 in DNA: TGTGCTAGCAGCTTAGGATTCGGGACCGGCGGGGAGCTGTTTTTT. Translation: CASSLGFGTGGELFF.

The chain carries TRBV15 and TRBJ1-5, with 10 bases fitting TRBD1. The germline CDR1 and CDR2 sequences are LNHNV and YYDKDF (reference sequence). The J segment lost 11 bases and the V segment lost 0 bases, leaving 10 bases of the junction unmatched. This CDR3 contains 16 residues. This CDR3 reads CATSRDWGDRGSTQHF. CDR3 nucleotides: TGTGCCACCAGCAGAGATTGGGGGGACAGGGGATCCACCCAGCATTTT.

V gene TRBV5-4 combines with J gene TRBJ1-1, with a possible D match to TRBD1 (5 bases). V lost 0 bases and J 7 bases, leaving 7 bases between the germline ends. The CDR3 consists of 12 residues. CDR1 is SGHNT, CDR2 YYREEE, per germline (reference sequence). CDR3 DNA: TGTGCCAGCAGCTTGGGGGACGGTGAAGCTTTCTTT. The encoded protein is CASSLGDGEAFF.

The chain has TRBV9 and TRBJ1-2, with 8 bases identical to TRBD1. V was pared by 3 bases and J by 5 bases, with 6 bases of the junction left unmatched. Germline V gene data show CDR1 as SGDLS and CDR2 as YYNGEE. The CDR3 runs 14 residues. CDR3 loop: CASSAQGAPYGYTF. Here the CDR3 DNA reads TGTGCCAGCAGCGCGCAGGGGGCGCCTTATGGCTACACCTTC. The full variable domain, its missing parts supplied by reference TRBV9 and TRBJ1-2, is DSGVTQTPKHLITATGQRVTLRCSPRSGDLSVYWYQQSLDQGLQFLIQYYNGEERAKGNILERFSAQQFPDLHSELNLSSLELGDSALYFCASSAQGAPYGYTFGSGTRLTVV.

CDR3 sequence (DNA): TGTGCCAGCAGTGACGGCACTAGCACAGATACGCAGTATTTT. This codes for CASSDGTSTDTQYF. The chain employs TRBV2 and TRBJ2-3; no firm D call. V shed 3 bases and J shed 0 bases, with 7 bases lying between them. Germline V gene data show CDR1 as SNHLY and CDR2 as FYNNEI. The CDR3 is 14 amino acids.

The gene calls are TRBV15 and TRBJ2-7; D remains unclear. V shed 0 bases and J shed 0 bases, with 6 bases lying between them. Germline CDR1 is LNHNV and CDR2 is YYDKDF (reference sequence). The CDR3 covers 14 residues. CDR3 bases: TGTGCCACCAGCAGAGATACCACCTCCTACGAGCAGTACTTC. Its translation: CATSRDTTSYEQYF.

The chain links TRBV5-4 to TRBJ2-7; 8 nucleotides align to TRBD2. V trimming: 0 bases; J trimming: 0 bases; junction bases outside the gene matches: 5. The CDR3 runs 16 residues. CDR1 is SGHNT, CDR2 YYREEE, per germline (reference sequence). DNA of the CDR3: TGTGCCAGCAGCTTGGCTCTCGGGACTAGCTCCTACGAGCAGTACTTC. This encodes CASSLALGTSSYEQYF.

The V call is TRBV27, the J call TRBJ1-1; D gene uncertain. V lost 2 bases and J 1 base, leaving 5 bases between the germline ends. Germline values: CDR1 MNHEY, CDR2 SMNVEV (reference sequence). The CDR3 totals 13 residues. For the CDR3, the DNA is TGTGCCAGCAGTTTACGGGGGAACACTGAAGCTTTCTTT. Protein product: CASSLRGNTEAFF.

The V call is TRBV7-2, the J call TRBJ2-7; D may correspond to TRBD1 or TRBD2 (6 bases each). Germline CDR1 and CDR2: SGHTA and FQGNSA. The CDR3 loop spans 13 amino acids. Deletions cut 2 bases from V and 7 bases from J, with 12 bases between. The CDR3 DNA follows: TGTGCCAGCAGCTTACCGGGGGCTGGAGAGCAGTACTTC. This gives the protein CASSLPGAGEQYF.

The V call is TRBV2, the J call TRBJ2-1; maybe TRBD1 (6 bases). CDR1 is SNHLY, CDR2 FYNNEI, per germline. CDR3 length: 13 residues. V lost 5 bases, J lost 9 bases, and 14 bases lay in between. The CDR3 is CASSSQGLGEQFF. CDR3 coding DNA: TGTGCCAGCAGTTCACAGGGCTTAGGTGAGCAGTTCTTC.

The V call is TRBV5-5, the J call TRBJ2-2; 7 bases match TRBD1. The CDR3 totals 17 residues. Unmatched junction bases numbered 10, after V lost 0 bases and J lost 5 bases. The germline V gene has CDR1 SGHKS and CDR2 YYEKEE (reference sequence). For the CDR3, the DNA is TGTGCCAGCAGCTTGGGGCAACAGGGGTTAAGGACCGGGGAGCTGTTTTTT. Protein product: CASSLGQQGLRTGELFF.

The chain is built from TRBV28 and TRBJ2-5; D is perhaps TRBD1 (8 bases). V lost 4 bases and J lost 2, with 23 bases in between. CDR1 is MDHEN, CDR2 SYDVKM, per germline. CDR3 length: 18 amino acids. CDR3 bases: TGTGCCAGCAGTTCAATGGGCTGGACAGGGACTATGCAAGAGACCCAGTACTTC. Translating it yields CASSSMGWTGTMQETQYF.

V is TRBV7-2 and J is TRBJ2-1, with 12 nucleotides matching TRBD2. V lost 3 bases to trimming and J lost 8 bases; unmatched junction nucleotides: 5. CDR3 size: 15 residues. Per germline, CDR1 SGHTA and CDR2 FQGNSA. Here the CDR3 DNA reads TGTGCCAGCAGCTTTGCTAGCGGGGGGGCTTATGAGCAGTTCTTC. It is translated as CASSFASGGAYEQFF.

This chain joins TRBV28 and TRBJ2-3; 12 bases match TRBD1. V shed 3 bases, J shed 0 bases, and the junction held 13 bases outside the gene matches. CDR1 MDHEN and CDR2 SYDVKM come from the germline V gene. This CDR3 is 20 amino acids long. The CDR3 bases are TGTGCCAGCAGTTTCTCCGGGACAGGGGGCGTTGGATTTAGCACAGATACGCAGTATTTT. This codes for CASSFSGTGGVGFSTDTQYF.

The CDR3 DNA is TGCAGCGTTGACAAGACCGGGGCCAACGTCCTGACTTTC. Its translation is CSVDKTGANVLTF. The V and J genes are TRBV29-1 and TRBJ2-6; D unresolved. CDR3 length: 13 amino acids. Trimming took 3 bases from V and 4 from J, leaving 7 bases between them. Germline-derived CDR1 and CDR2 are SQVTM and ANQGSEA.

This clone was found a few times. The chain couples TRBV6-5 to TRBJ2-3; TRBD2 matches 7 bases. The ends lost 5 bases at V and 0 bases at J; junction bases unmatched: 5. In germline, CDR1 is MNHEY, CDR2 SVGAGI. The CDR3 runs 15 residues. CDR3 loop: CASSPREGSTDTQYF. The CDR3 DNA reads TGTGCCAGCAGTCCCAGGGAGGGGAGCACAGATACGCAGTATTTT.

This sequence joins TRBV27 and TRBJ2-7; D is ambiguous. The CDR3 contains 13 residues. Deletions cut 0 bases from V and 3 bases from J, with 6 bases between. In germline, CDR1 is MNHEY, CDR2 SMNVEV (reference sequence). The CDR3 loop is CASSLSFGYEQYF. The CDR3, as DNA: TGTGCCAGCAGTTTATCCTTCGGCTACGAGCAGTACTTC.

The chain combines TRBV7-9 with TRBJ2-3, with 8 nucleotides matching TRBD2. Germline CDR1 reads SEHNR; CDR2 reads FQNEAQ (reference sequence). This CDR3 has 17 residues. J lost 0 bases, V lost 3 bases, and 8 bases had no gene match. This chain's CDR3 is CASSLPLGGGSTDTQYF. In nucleotides, the CDR3 is TGTGCCAGCAGCTTGCCCCTTGGCGGGGGGAGCACAGATACGCAGTATTTT.

V usage is TRBV4-1 and J usage is TRBJ2-2; 11 bases match TRBD2. CDR3 length: 17 amino acids. V shed 1 base and J 2 bases; nucleotides not matched to a gene: 3. The germline gives CDR1 MGHRA, CDR2 YSYEKL. The CDR3 region is CASSQGLAGLNTGELFF. CDR3 bases: TGCGCCAGCAGCCAAGGACTAGCGGGGCTCAACACCGGGGAGCTGTTTTTT.

The chain carries TRBV28 and TRBJ2-7, with 9 bases aligning to TRBD1. V was clipped by 6 bases and J by 0 bases; unmatched bases: 9. The CDR3 sequence is 16 residues long. Germline V CDR1 and CDR2: MDHEN, SYDVKM. CDR3 sequence reads: CASRSSGTGLSYEQYF. CDR3 nucleotides: TGTGCCAGCAGGAGTTCCGGGACAGGGCTCTCCTACGAGCAGTACTTC.

The chain has TRBV14 and TRBJ2-1; D possibly corresponds to TRBD2 (5 bases). Trimming left V 1 base short and J 9 bases short, with 13 bases between. CDR1 is SGHDN, CDR2 FVKESK, per germline. The CDR3 extends over 14 amino acids. The CDR3 DNA reads TGTGCCAGCAGCCAAGGACCGGGATTCGGTGAGCAGTTCTTC. This encodes CASSQGPGFGEQFF.

This chain links TRBV4-1 with TRBJ2-2; no clear D. Trimming left V 4 bases short and J 3 bases short, with 12 bases between. The CDR3 length is 15 residues. Germline V gene lookup returns CDR1 MGHRA and CDR2 YSYEKL. The CDR3 coding sequence is TGCGCCAGCAGCCGGGCTGCACACGACACCGGGGAGCTGTTTTTT. It codes for CASSRAAHDTGELFF.

This clone appeared once. The CDR3: CASSLRGQEGEQYF. DNA for the CDR3: TGCGCCAGCAGCTTGAGGGGACAGGAGGGCGAGCAGTACTTC. This chain joins TRBV5-1 and TRBJ2-7; 8 bases are a match to TRBD1. Germline CDR1 and CDR2: SGHRS and YFSETQ. With V trimmed by 1 base and J by 6 bases, 6 bases remained unmatched. The CDR3 is made up of 14 amino acids.

CDR3 protein: CASSKAGGFHEQYF. Here the CDR3 DNA reads TGTGCCAGTAGTAAGGCCGGGGGCTTCCACGAGCAGTACTTC. The chain has TRBV19 and TRBJ2-7, with D possibly being TRBD1 or TRBD2 (6 bases each). CDR1 is LNHDA and CDR2 is SQIVND in the germline V gene (reference sequence). With 4 bases removed from V and 5 bases from J, the gap between germline ends came to 15 bases. The CDR3 contains 14 residues.